This entry lists 11 T cell receptor beta chains sequenced from one sample in a study of PD-1 blockade in classical Hodgkin lymphoma. Sequencing was performed with immunoSEQ multiplex PCR; in TCRdb, only in-frame clones are kept and a portion is missing. This sample has over 50,000 clones, with about 89% found just once. As for time point: cycle 4 day 1 (C4D1), after less than seven weeks of nivolumab. Relapse was seen in all patients after autologous stem cell transplantation, and brentuximab vedotin exposure was variable. The sample here was peripheral blood mononuclear cells (PBMCs), taken before the fourth cycle of nivolumab. The source is a human donor with classical Hodgkin lymphoma.

The gene calls are TRBV6-1 and TRBJ2-1, with 9 bases that match TRBD2. Trimming at V came to 3 bases and at J to 8 bases, leaving 8 bases not matched to a gene. CDR1 is MNHNS and CDR2 is SASEGT in the germline V gene. The CDR3 has 15 amino acids. The CDR3 region is CASSDRAGGPDEQFF. The CDR3 DNA reads TGTGCCAGCAGTGATAGGGCGGGAGGGCCAGATGAGCAGTTCTTC.

The chain joins TRBV28 to TRBJ2-7, with 9 bases lining up with TRBD1. Trimming at V came to 2 bases and at J to 5 bases, leaving 7 bases not matched to a gene. The germline gives CDR1 MDHEN, CDR2 SYDVKM. The CDR3 spans 15 residues. The CDR3 protein is CASSLGGTGNHEQYF. The CDR3 region has the DNA TGTGCCAGCAGTTTAGGGGGGACAGGGAACCACGAGCAGTACTTC. The variable domain in full, completed from reference TRBV28 and TRBJ2-7, reads DVKVTQSSRYLVKRTGEKVFLECVQDMDHENMFWYRQDPGLGLRLIYFSYDVKMKEKGDIPEGYSVSREKKERFSLILESASTNQTSMYLCASSLGGTGNHEQYFGPGTRLTVT.

The V gene is TRBV6-4, the J gene TRBJ1-2, with a possible D match to TRBD1 (5 bases). CDR3 size: 14 residues. The germline V gene has CDR1 MRHNA and CDR2 SNTAGT. Trimming pared 5 bases from V and 4 bases from J, leaving 14 bases between. Here the CDR3 reads CASSPGTDIYGYTF. CDR3 sequence (DNA): TGTGCCAGCAGTCCCGGGACCGACATCTATGGCTACACCTTC.

The rearrangement uses TRBV6-5 and TRBJ2-7, with D possibly called TRBD1 or TRBD2 (5 bases each). Germline lookup yields CDR1 MNHEY and CDR2 SVGAGI. V lost 0 bases, J lost 5 bases, and 8 bases lay in between. The CDR3 loop spans 13 amino acids. The CDR3 DNA reads as TGTGCCAGCAGTTACTCGAGAGGGGACGAGCAGTACTTC. This gives the protein CASSYSRGDEQYF.

The CDR3 is CASTRLGLNTGELFF. The CDR3, as DNA: TGTGCCAGTACCCGACTAGGATTGAACACCGGGGAGCTGTTTTTT. The chain joins TRBV19 to TRBJ2-2; the D gene is possibly TRBD2 (6 bases). Looked up from germline, CDR1 is LNHDA and CDR2 is SQIVND (reference sequence). Deletions cut 7 bases from V and 1 base from J, with 13 bases between. CDR3 size: 15 residues.

The gene calls are TRBV19 and TRBJ2-7; either TRBD1 or TRBD2 may supply D (5 bases each). V was clipped by 3 bases and J by 2 bases, with 17 bases between them. Germline-derived CDR1 and CDR2 are LNHDA and SQIVND (reference sequence). The CDR3 length is 16 residues. The CDR3 region has the DNA TGTGCCAGTAGTATGAGCCCCGGGACGGCAACCTACGAGCAGTACTTC. It is translated as CASSMSPGTATYEQYF.

The chain recombines TRBV6-6 with TRBJ2-7, with TRBD1 as a possible D gene (6 bases). The CDR3 has 13 amino acids. The germline V gene encodes CDR1 MNHNY and CDR2 SVGAGI (reference sequence). Deletions cut 6 bases from V and 3 bases from J, with 12 bases between. The CDR3 nucleotides read TGTGCCAGCAGAAAAGGGGGAAACTACGAGCAGTACTTC. It translates to CASRKGGNYEQYF.

The V and J genes are TRBV10-3 and TRBJ2-2; perhaps TRBD1 as D (8 bases). Germline V CDR1 and CDR2: ENHRY, SYGVKD. The CDR3 has 17 residues. V lost 1 base to trimming and J lost 2 bases, with 14 bases between them. The CDR3 loop reads CAISEFGGTGNTGELFF. The DNA for the CDR3 is TGTGCCATCAGTGAGTTCGGGGGGACAGGCAACACCGGGGAGCTGTTTTTT.

V is TRBV4-1 and J is TRBJ2-2; possible D gene TRBD2, 7 bases. In germline, CDR1 is MGHRA, CDR2 YSYEKL. V gave up 1 base and J gave up 4 bases, with 13 bases separating them. This CDR3 has 16 amino acids. The CDR3: CASSQVGGGGTGELFF. CDR3 sequence (DNA): TGCGCCAGCAGCCAAGTTGGGGGCGGGGGCACCGGGGAGCTGTTTTTT.

The chain joins TRBV6-1 to TRBJ2-7; D may be TRBD2 (5 bases). Trimming cost V 0 bases and J 6 bases, with 9 bases left between them. CDR1 is MNHNS, CDR2 SASEGT, per germline. This CDR3 contains 13 residues. CDR3 sequence (DNA): TGTGCCAGCAGTGAAGCAGGAGGTCTCGAGCAGTACTTC. Translation: CASSEAGGLEQYF.

The rearrangement uses TRBV19 and TRBJ1-5, with D possibly being TRBD1 (5 bases). V lost 0 bases to trimming and J lost 6 bases, with 12 bases between them. The V gene's germline CDR1 is LNHDA and CDR2 SQIVND (reference sequence). This CDR3 is 15 amino acids long. The CDR3 here is CASSIEGESFQPQHF. DNA of the CDR3: TGTGCCAGTAGTATAGAGGGGGAGAGCTTTCAGCCCCAGCATTTT.